This record looks at one T cell receptor beta chain sequence and its context. This record comes from a study of PD-1 blockade in mismatch repair-deficient tumors. Study context: Patients had eleven to twelve mismatch repair-deficient cancer types, all previously treated and progressing.

Mismatch repair deficiency was confirmed in all patients, by PCR or immunohistochemistry. TCR sequencing covered a few patients who responded to pembrolizumab. Generated by immunoSEQ multiplex PCR, the TCRdb table keeps only in-frame clones and is missing some. The sample yields 49,000 or so clones, 65% to 85% seen once. The CDR3 spans 14 residues. Germline CDR1 is GTSNPN and CDR2 is SVGIG (reference sequence). The J segment lost 5 bases and the V segment lost 2 bases, leaving 8 bases of the junction unmatched. This clonotype was obtained from an adult with mismatch repair-deficient cancer. The sample consisted of peripheral blood, taken approximately 18 weeks after starting pembrolizumab. The chain employs TRBV30 and TRBJ2-7, with 8 nucleotides matching TRBD1. The DNA for the CDR3 is TGTGCCTGGAGTTCCCCTTGGACAGGGAACGAGCAGTACTTC. Its protein is CAWSSPWTGNEQYF.